Below are 27 T cell receptor beta chains sequenced from a single sample in a study of OX40 agonist ivuxolimab in advanced cancers. Some clones are missing from TCRdb's copy, which holds only in-frame ones; the method was immunoSEQ multiplex PCR. Here the sample spans roughly 25,000 clones, roughly 89% being singletons. Source: CD4+ or CD8+ T cells sorted from blood, taken in a trial of the OX40 agonist ivuxolimab. These receptors came from an adult with an advanced solid tumor such as melanoma, head and neck, liver or kidney cancer.

The DNA of the CDR3 is TGTGCCAGTAATGAGGGTGATGGCAATCAGCCCCAGCATTTT. Its translation is CASNEGDGNQPQHF. The chain uses TRBV19 and TRBJ1-5; D remains unclear. The CDR3 is 14 amino acids. Trimming stripped 7 bases from V and 2 bases from J, with 12 bases between. Germline values: CDR1 LNHDA, CDR2 SQIVND (reference sequence).

This clone was recorded only once. The chain joins TRBV19 to TRBJ1-5, with a tentative D call TRBD1 (5 bases). The CDR3 runs 16 residues. V gave up 9 bases and J gave up 6 bases, with 24 bases separating them. Per germline, CDR1 LNHDA and CDR2 SQIVND (reference sequence). The CDR3 region is CASKTRGNNGFQPQHF. Written as DNA, the CDR3 is TGTGCCAGCAAAACCCGGGGCAACAATGGATTTCAGCCCCAGCATTTT.

This clone rates as medium-sized (0.01 to 0.1%). The chain joins TRBV4-1 to TRBJ2-7, with TRBD2 matching over 7 bases. The trim removed 0 bases at V and 2 bases at J, leaving 10 bases unmatched. Germline V gene data show CDR1 as MGHRA and CDR2 as YSYEKL. This CDR3 has 17 amino acids. CDR3: CASSQDKSGEATYEQYF. Written as DNA, the CDR3 is TGCGCCAGCAGCCAAGATAAGAGCGGGGAGGCCACCTACGAGCAGTACTTC.

The genes are TRBV7-9 and TRBJ1-2, with D unresolved. CDR3 size: 15 residues. The ends were cut back, 4 bases at V and 0 bases at J, with 12 bases in the middle. Germline V gene data show CDR1 as SEHNR and CDR2 as FQNEAQ (reference sequence). Written as DNA, the CDR3 is TGTGCCAGCAGCTGGGATGGAGGCTCTAACTATGGCTACACCTTC. This translates into CASSWDGGSNYGYTF.

The chain uses TRBV30 and TRBJ2-2; D gene unclear. The CDR3 contains 13 residues. Trimming left V 1 base short and J 5 bases short, with 8 bases between. In germline, CDR1 is GTSNPN, CDR2 SVGIG (reference sequence). The CDR3 DNA reads TGTGCCTGGAGTGAGATGGGGACCGGGGAGCTGTTTTTT. Its protein product is CAWSEMGTGELFF.

The rearrangement uses TRBV19 and TRBJ2-1; TRBD2 agrees at 8 bases. The CDR3 runs 13 residues. Losses at the gene ends were 8 bases for V and 6 bases for J; bases not matched to a gene: 6. In germline, CDR1 is LNHDA, CDR2 SQIVND (reference sequence). The CDR3 protein is CASGVTSGNEQFF. Here the CDR3 DNA reads TGTGCCAGTGGGGTTACTAGCGGCAATGAGCAGTTCTTC.

The chain carries TRBV2 and TRBJ1-3; tentatively, D is TRBD1 (5 bases). The V end was cut by 7 bases, the J end by 1 base, with 11 bases between. The CDR3 is 14 residues long. Germline V gene lookup returns CDR1 SNHLY and CDR2 FYNNEI. CDR3 amino acids: CASIFSGSGNTIYF. CDR3 in DNA: TGTGCCAGCATATTTTCAGGGTCTGGAAACACCATATATTTT.

The chain is built from TRBV4-1 and TRBJ1-1; D unresolved. Trimming removed 1 base from V and 4 bases from J, with 10 bases in between. Germline CDR1 is MGHRA and CDR2 is YSYEKL. This CDR3 spans 14 amino acids. CDR3 loop: CASSQGPGSTEAFF. The DNA for the CDR3 is TGCGCCAGCAGCCAAGGGCCAGGAAGCACTGAAGCTTTCTTT.

The V call is TRBV27, the J call TRBJ2-3; possible D gene TRBD1, 6 bases. This CDR3 region has 14 residues. Germline V lookup: CDR1 MNHEY, CDR2 SMNVEV (reference sequence). V lost 3 bases and J 7 bases, leaving 14 bases between the germline ends. The CDR3 DNA reads as TGTGCCAGCAGTTTGATCGATGGGACAAATACGCAGTATTTT. As protein: CASSLIDGTNTQYF.

This chain uses TRBV4-1 with TRBJ2-3; a weak D match, TRBD2 (5 bases). CDR1 MGHRA and CDR2 YSYEKL come from the germline V gene. The V and J ends lost 2 bases and 3 bases respectively, with 9 bases between them. The CDR3 is made up of 14 amino acids. This CDR3 is CASSQPLVTDTQYF. CDR3 DNA: TGCGCCAGCAGCCAACCACTAGTGACAGATACGCAGTATTTT.

The chain's CDR3 is CASSLRQGAGEQYF. The CDR3 nucleotides are TGTGCCAGCAGTTTGAGACAGGGGGCGGGCGAGCAGTACTTC. This chain joins TRBV6-5 and TRBJ2-7; 10 bases map to TRBD1. The CDR3 has 14 residues. Germline assignment: CDR1 MNHEY and CDR2 SVGAGI. V shed 4 bases, J shed 6 bases, and the junction held 6 bases outside the gene matches.

J is TRBJ2-7 and V is TRBV27, with D possibly TRBD2 on 5 matching bases. CDR3 length: 13 residues. The germline V gene has CDR1 MNHEY and CDR2 SMNVEV (reference sequence). V lost 10 bases to trimming and J lost 5 bases, with 18 bases between them. CDR3 DNA: TGTGCCACCAAGGACTCGCTTTGGGACGAGCAGTACTTC. This translates into CATKDSLWDEQYF.

The rearrangement links TRBV30 to TRBJ2-7; the D gene is possibly TRBD2 (5 bases). V lost 4 bases to trimming and J lost 5 bases, with 12 bases between them. The CDR3 consists of 12 residues. Germline V CDR1 and CDR2: GTSNPN, SVGIG (reference sequence). The CDR3 DNA reads TGTGCCTGGACTGAGGTCGGGGACGAGCAGTACTTC. Translating gives CAWTEVGDEQYF. Filled out from reference TRBV30 and TRBJ2-7, the complete variable domain reads SQTIHQWPATLVQPVGSPLSLECTVEGTSNPNLYWYRQAAGRGLQLLFYSVGIGQISSEVPQNLSASRPQDRQFILSSKKLLLSDSGFYLCAWTEVGDEQYFGPGTRLTVT.

The chain combines TRBV7-8 with TRBJ1-5; D is undetermined. V was trimmed by 0 bases and J by 1 base, leaving 7 bases between them. Germline lookup yields CDR1 SGHVS and CDR2 FQNEAQ. The length of the CDR3 is 15 residues. CDR3 loop: CASSLADGSNQPQHF. In DNA, the CDR3 is TGTGCCAGCAGCTTAGCGGACGGGAGCAATCAGCCCCAGCATTTT.

V is TRBV18 and J is TRBJ2-7; D might be TRBD1 (6 bases). CDR1 is KGHSH and CDR2 is LQKENI in the germline V gene. Trimming removed 4 bases at V and 7 bases at J, with 8 bases between. The CDR3 is 11 amino acids. The CDR3 sequence is CASSLDREQYF. DNA for the CDR3: TGTGCCAGCTCACTCGACAGGGAGCAGTACTTC.

The rearrangement joins TRBV27 to TRBJ2-3; TRBD1 or TRBD2 may be the D gene (5 bases each). V dropped 3 bases and J dropped 4 bases, with 14 bases sitting between them. The length of the CDR3 is 15 residues. Germline CDR1 MNHEY, CDR2 SMNVEV (reference sequence). This CDR3 reads CASSFGTLAADTQYF. CDR3 nucleotides: TGTGCCAGCAGTTTCGGGACCCTGGCAGCAGATACGCAGTATTTT.

The V call is TRBV13, the J call TRBJ2-3; possible D gene TRBD1, 5 bases. This CDR3 is built from 14 residues. Germline values: CDR1 PRHDT, CDR2 FYEKMQ (reference sequence). V lost 1 base, J lost 8 bases, and 13 bases lay in between. The CDR3 region has the DNA TGTGCCAGCAGCTTAGTTTCCCCGCAGGGTACGCAGTATTTT. Translating it yields CASSLVSPQGTQYF. The full variable domain, with the rest looked up from reference TRBV13 and TRBJ2-3, is AAGVIQSPRHLIKEKRETATLKCYPIPRHDTVYWYQQGPGQDPQFLISFYEKMQSDKGSIPDRFSAQQFSDYHSELNMSSLELGDSALYFCASSLVSPQGTQYFGPGTRLTVL.

The chain joins TRBV4-1 to TRBJ2-7, with D tentatively TRBD1 (5 bases). The length of the CDR3 is 13 residues. Germline loops: CDR1 MGHRA, CDR2 YSYEKL. The V and J ends lost 0 bases and 6 bases respectively, with 9 bases between them. CDR3 nucleotides: TGCGCCAGCAGCCAAGATGGGGCAACCGAGCAGTACTTC. It yields the protein CASSQDGATEQYF.

The chain carries TRBV7-2 and TRBJ2-3; D is unclear. This CDR3 spans 16 amino acids. V shed 2 bases and J shed 0 bases, with 12 bases lying between them. Germline CDR1 and CDR2: SGHTA and FQGNSA. CDR3 sequence: CASSLLQTLSTDTQYF. The CDR3 nucleotides are TGTGCCAGCAGCTTACTCCAGACCTTAAGCACAGATACGCAGTATTTT.

The genes are TRBV29-1 and TRBJ1-5; 9 bases fit TRBD1. CDR3 size: 12 residues. CDR1 is SQVTM, CDR2 ANQGSEA, per germline. The V and J ends lost 6 bases and 6 bases, in that order; junction bases with no gene match: 3. The CDR3 nucleotides are TGCAGCGTGGGGACAGGGAGTCAGCCCCAGCATTTT. Residues: CSVGTGSQPQHF.

The chain uses TRBV7-8 and TRBJ1-3; D is unresolved. The germline gives CDR1 SGHVS, CDR2 FQNEAQ. Between the trimmed V and J ends, which lost 1 base and 0 bases, there was a span of 7 bases. The CDR3 is made up of 15 amino acids. As DNA, the CDR3 is TGTGCCAGCAGCTTAGATTTCACCTCTGGAAACACCATATATTTT. Amino acids: CASSLDFTSGNTIYF. Full variable domain (outside the CDR3, taken from reference TRBV7-8 and TRBJ1-3): GAGVSQSPRYKVAKRGQDVALRCDPISGHVSLFWYQQALGQGPEFLTYFQNEAQLDKSGLPSDRFFAERPEGSVSTLKIQRTQQEDSAVYLCASSLDFTSGNTIYFGEGSWLTVV.

V gene TRBV14 combines with J gene TRBJ2-2; the D is unclear. V dropped 3 bases and J dropped 1 base, with 12 bases sitting between them. Germline V gives CDR1 SGHDN, CDR2 FVKESK. The CDR3 sequence is 16 residues long. The CDR3: CASSQARPGNTGELFF. CDR3 sequence (DNA): TGTGCCAGCAGCCAGGCCCGACCGGGGAACACCGGGGAGCTGTTTTTT.

The chain uses TRBV28 and TRBJ1-6, with a possible D match to TRBD1 (5 bases). The CDR3 totals 13 residues. V dropped 7 bases and J dropped 10 bases, with 14 bases sitting between them. Germline CDR1 reads MDHEN; CDR2 reads SYDVKM. The CDR3 region has the DNA TGTGCCAGCAAACGAGGGGTGCAATCACCCCTCCACTTT. Translation gives CASKRGVQSPLHF.

This clone appeared once. The chain carries TRBV28 and TRBJ2-1; D is unresolved. The CDR3 is 15 amino acids. Germline V gives CDR1 MDHEN, CDR2 SYDVKM. The V end lost 3 bases, the J end lost 6 bases, and 15 bases lay between the germline ends. CDR3: CASSFSELLGNEQFF. The CDR3 nucleotides read TGTGCCAGCAGTTTCTCGGAGCTTTTAGGCAATGAGCAGTTCTTC.

The rearrangement joins TRBV27 to TRBJ2-5, with D possibly TRBD2 on 6 matching bases. CDR1 MNHEY and CDR2 SMNVEV come from the germline V gene (reference sequence). This CDR3 has 15 amino acids. Trimming removed 1 base at V and 3 bases at J, with 12 bases between. In nucleotides, the CDR3 is TGTGCCAGCAGTTTATACCCGGGAGTAAAAGAGACCCAGTACTTC. Its translation is CASSLYPGVKETQYF.

The gene calls are TRBV5-8 and TRBJ2-3, with 8 bases fitting TRBD2. The ends lost 2 bases at V and 2 bases at J; junction bases unmatched: 4. Germline V gene data show CDR1 as SGHTS and CDR2 as YDEGEE. This CDR3 contains 15 residues. Written as DNA, the CDR3 is TGTGCCAGCAGCTTACTAGCGGTTTTCACAGATACGCAGTATTTT. Translating gives CASSLLAVFTDTQYF.

V usage is TRBV4-3 and J usage is TRBJ2-2; D is possibly TRBD1 (5 bases). The CDR3 is made up of 14 amino acids. With 1 base removed from V and 5 bases from J, the gap between germline ends came to 8 bases. Germline CDR1 LGHNA, CDR2 YSLEER. The CDR3 loop reads CASSQGRTTGELFF. The CDR3 DNA sequence: TGCGCCAGCAGCCAAGGCCGGACAACCGGGGAGCTGTTTTTT.